This T cell receptor beta chain is drawn from a study of Ad26.COV2.S vaccination and SARS-CoV-2 variants. As for the study in general: Ad26.COV2.S given intramuscularly, once or twice 56 days apart.

About this clone: Its specificity is not known. In the same sample, other DNA sequences code for this CDR3.

Noted treatment: roughly 20 received Ad26.COV2.S at low or high dose, single or two shots; several received placebo; per-sample allocation not given. Vaccine and placebo recipients were sampled on day 63 after the first injection. Within Boston, the person who donated was an adult of 18-55 years. Study results and limitations: Vaccinated and placebo-treated recipients had similar non-spike TCR breadth.

Per the germline V gene, CDR1 is DFQATT and CDR2 is SNEGSKA (reference sequence). V lost 3 bases and J lost 1, with 13 bases in between. This CDR3 contains 15 residues. The assay was immunoSEQ multiplex PCR, and TCRdb's table has in-frame clones only and misses some. The sample records 410,000 or so clones, 90% being singletons. This specimen was peripheral blood, taken in a trial of Ad26.COV2.S vaccine versus placebo. The receptor's source is a person between 18 and 60 years old who received the Ad26.COV2.S COVID-19 vaccine or a placebo. This chain uses TRBV20-1 with TRBJ2-1; either TRBD1 or TRBD2 may supply D (6 bases each). CDR3 residues: CSASSGGQSYNEQFF. The CDR3 nucleotides are TGCAGTGCTAGTTCTGGGGGGCAATCCTACAATGAGCAGTTCTTC.